This T cell receptor (beta chain) originates from a study of OX40 agonist ivuxolimab in advanced cancers. The study's findings and limits: Clonal expansion by week 6 occurred in CD4+ and CD8+ blood T cells (at 0.1 to 3.0 mg/kg). More expanded clones were seen, on average, in CD8+ T cells than in CD4+.

V dropped 7 bases and J dropped 5; count of bases not matched to a gene: 7. CDR1 is SQVTM, CDR2 ANQGSEA, per germline. The CDR3 spans 14 residues. Assay: immunoSEQ multiplex PCR; the TCRdb copy retains only in-frame clones and omits some. In the table there are 35,000 or so clones, approximately 80% of which are singletons. This clone was recorded a few times. Its antigen is currently unknown. Sequenced here: CD4+ or CD8+ T cells sorted from blood, sampled in a trial of the OX40 agonist ivuxolimab. This receptor was taken from an adult with an advanced solid tumor such as melanoma, head and neck, liver or kidney cancer. V and J are TRBV29-1 and TRBJ1-5; 11 bases fit TRBD1. CDR3 protein: CSGWTGGLDQPQHF. The CDR3 coding sequence is TGCAGCGGCTGGACAGGGGGCCTGGATCAGCCCCAGCATTTT.